This T cell receptor (beta chain) was sequenced during a study of blood T cell repertoires in COVID-19. Study-wide context: COVID-19 samples, acute and convalescent, were from the United States, Italy and Spain. In each case, the material was cDNA or gDNA derived from T cells, B-cell-depleted T cells, or PBMCs.

This CDR3 spans 13 amino acids. Germline assignment: CDR1 SGHRS and CDR2 YFSETQ. V lost 0 bases and J 0 bases, leaving 3 bases between the germline ends. In the study's own analysis: Estimated nucleated cell counts came from reference gene primer amplification. Here immunoSEQ multiplex PCR was the method, and the copy in TCRdb shows in-frame clones only, minus some. That table supplies the V and J calls and clone size; D and trimming were determined from the DNA. The repertoire holds about 22,000 clones, with 80% to 90% as singletons. Sequenced sample: peripheral blood. This sequence originates from a human donor with active COVID-19. The donor label of this sample is uncertain. This chain links TRBV5-1 with TRBJ1-2; no definite D call. The chain's CDR3 is CASSLGTNYGYTF. The CDR3 coding sequence is TGCGCCAGCAGCTTGGGTACTAACTATGGCTACACCTTC.